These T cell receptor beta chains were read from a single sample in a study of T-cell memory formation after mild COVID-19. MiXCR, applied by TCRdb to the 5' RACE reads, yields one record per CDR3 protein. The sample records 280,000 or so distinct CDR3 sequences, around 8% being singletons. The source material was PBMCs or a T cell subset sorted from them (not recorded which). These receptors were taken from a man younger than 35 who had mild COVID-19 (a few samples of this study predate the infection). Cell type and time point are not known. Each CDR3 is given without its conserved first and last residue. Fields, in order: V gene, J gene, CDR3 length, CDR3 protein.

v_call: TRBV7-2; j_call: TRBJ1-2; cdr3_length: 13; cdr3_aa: ASSPQKGRAYGYT
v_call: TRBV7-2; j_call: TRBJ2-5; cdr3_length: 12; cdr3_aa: ASSFGGGEGTQY
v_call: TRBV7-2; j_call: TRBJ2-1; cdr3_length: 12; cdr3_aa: ASSPVTRANEQF
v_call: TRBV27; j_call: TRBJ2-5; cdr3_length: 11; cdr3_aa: ASSYRAQETQY
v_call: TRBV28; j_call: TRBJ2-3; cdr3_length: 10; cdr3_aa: ASNGGIDTQY
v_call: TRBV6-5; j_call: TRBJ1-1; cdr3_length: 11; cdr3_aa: ASSYGTGTEAF
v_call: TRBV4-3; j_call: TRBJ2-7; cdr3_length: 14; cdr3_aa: ASSQDTRGQAVEQY
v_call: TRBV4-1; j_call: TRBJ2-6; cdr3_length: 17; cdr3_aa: ASSQDRGRAFSGANVLT
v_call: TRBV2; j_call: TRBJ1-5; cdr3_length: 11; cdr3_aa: ASSDPRNQPQH
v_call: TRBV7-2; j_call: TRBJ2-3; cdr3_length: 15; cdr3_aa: ASSSPTAGVITDTQY
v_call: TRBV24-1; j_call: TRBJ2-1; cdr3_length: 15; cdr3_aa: ATSVVAGRGGYNEQF
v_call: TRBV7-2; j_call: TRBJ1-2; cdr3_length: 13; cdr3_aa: ASSATGGTYYGYT
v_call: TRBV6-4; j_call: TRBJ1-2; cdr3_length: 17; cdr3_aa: ATSDSGASEGSLYYGYT
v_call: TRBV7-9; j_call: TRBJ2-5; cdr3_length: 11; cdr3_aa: ASSLRPRETQY
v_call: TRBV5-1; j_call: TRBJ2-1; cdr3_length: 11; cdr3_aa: ASSLVPTGEQF
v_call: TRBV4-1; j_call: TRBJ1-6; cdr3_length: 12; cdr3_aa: ASSPPDGNSPLH
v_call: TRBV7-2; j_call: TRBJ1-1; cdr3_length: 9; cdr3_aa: ASSLGSDAF
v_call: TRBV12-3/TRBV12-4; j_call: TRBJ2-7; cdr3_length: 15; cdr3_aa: ASSKTPGRGFSYEQY
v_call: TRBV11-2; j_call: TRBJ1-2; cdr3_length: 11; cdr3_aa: ASSPQEYRGYT
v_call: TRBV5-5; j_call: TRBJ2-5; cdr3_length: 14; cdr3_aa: ASSFPPGQGAETQY
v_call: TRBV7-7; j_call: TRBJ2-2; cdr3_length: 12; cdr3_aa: ASSLQGVTGELF
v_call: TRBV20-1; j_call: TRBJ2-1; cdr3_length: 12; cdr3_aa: SASSHSSYNEQF
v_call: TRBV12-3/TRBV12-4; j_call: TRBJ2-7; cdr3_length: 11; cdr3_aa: ASSLWTLYEQY
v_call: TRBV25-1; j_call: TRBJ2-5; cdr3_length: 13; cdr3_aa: ASSESGSPGETQY
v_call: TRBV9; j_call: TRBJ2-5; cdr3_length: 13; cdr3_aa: ASSVEGQGLETQY
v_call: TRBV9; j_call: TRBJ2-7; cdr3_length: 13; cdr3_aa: ASSTRTGAGAEQY
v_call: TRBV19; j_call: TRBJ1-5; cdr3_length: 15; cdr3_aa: ASSAYPKYDHDQPQH
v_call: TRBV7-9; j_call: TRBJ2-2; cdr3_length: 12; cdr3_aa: ASSLSRGTGELF
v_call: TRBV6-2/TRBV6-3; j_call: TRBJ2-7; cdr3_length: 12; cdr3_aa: ASGQSGGPLLRY
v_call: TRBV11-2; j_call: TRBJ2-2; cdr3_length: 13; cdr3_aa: ASSFAGGNTGELF
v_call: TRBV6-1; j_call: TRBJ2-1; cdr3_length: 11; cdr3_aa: ASSEALRNEQF
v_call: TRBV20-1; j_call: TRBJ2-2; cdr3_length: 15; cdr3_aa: SARQGLAGYFTGELF
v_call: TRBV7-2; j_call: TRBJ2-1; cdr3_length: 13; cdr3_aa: ASRIGTSGVQEQF
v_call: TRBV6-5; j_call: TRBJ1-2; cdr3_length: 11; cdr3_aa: ASSPVGGYGYT
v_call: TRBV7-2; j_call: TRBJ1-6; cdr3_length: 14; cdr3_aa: ASSSRTGYYNSPLH
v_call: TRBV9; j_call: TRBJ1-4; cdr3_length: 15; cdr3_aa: ASSTQPGGATNEKLF
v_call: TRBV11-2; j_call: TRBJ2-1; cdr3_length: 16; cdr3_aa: ASSRNGIGGHTYNEQF
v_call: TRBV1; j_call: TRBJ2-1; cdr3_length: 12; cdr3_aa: TSSLGTPVEGQF